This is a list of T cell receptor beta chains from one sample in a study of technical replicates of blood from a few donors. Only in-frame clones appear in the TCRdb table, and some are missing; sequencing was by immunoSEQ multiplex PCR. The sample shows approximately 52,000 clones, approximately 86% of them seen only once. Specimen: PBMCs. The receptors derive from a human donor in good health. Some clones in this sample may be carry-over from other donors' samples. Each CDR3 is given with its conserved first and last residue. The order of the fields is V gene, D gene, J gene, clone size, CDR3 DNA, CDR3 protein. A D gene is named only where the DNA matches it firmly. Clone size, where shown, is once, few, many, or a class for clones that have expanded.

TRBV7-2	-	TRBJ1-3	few	TGTGCCAGCAGCTTAGACAGAGCCGGAAACACCATATATTTT	CASSLDRAGNTIYF
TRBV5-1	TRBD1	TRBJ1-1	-	TGCGCCAGCAGCTACGGGACAGGGTGGACTGAAGCTTTCTTT	CASSYGTGWTEAFF
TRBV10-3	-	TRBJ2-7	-	TGTGCCATCAGTGTGAGGGGGGAGCAGTACTTC	CAISVRGEQYF
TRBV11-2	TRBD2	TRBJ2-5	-	TGTGCCAGCAGCTTAGTGAGTGGGGGGGTTCAAGAGACCCAGTACTTC	CASSLVSGGVQETQYF
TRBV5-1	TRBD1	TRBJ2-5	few	TGCGCCAGCAGCTTGTATTTCCCCACAGGGGGCACAGAGACCCAGTACTTC	CASSLYFPTGGTETQYF
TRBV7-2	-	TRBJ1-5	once	TGTGCCAGCAGCTTAGGACAGTTCAATCAGCCCCAGCATTTT	CASSLGQFNQPQHF
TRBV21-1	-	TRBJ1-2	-	TGTGCCAGCAGCAAAGCGCAACAGGGGAATGCCTATGGCTACACCTTC	CASSKAQQGNAYGYTF
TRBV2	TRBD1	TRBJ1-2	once	TGTGCCAGCAGAGGGACAGGGGAAGTCTATGGCTACACCTTC	CASRGTGEVYGYTF
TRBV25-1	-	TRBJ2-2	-	TGTGCCAGCAGTGAATTTGGGGAGACCGGGGAGCTGTTTTTT	CASSEFGETGELFF
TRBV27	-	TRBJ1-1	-	TGTGCCAGCAGTTTTGAGGCCGCTTGGAATGAAGCTTTCTTT	CASSFEAAWNEAFF
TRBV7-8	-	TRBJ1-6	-	TGTGCCAGCCTCATAGACACCCCAGGAAATAATTCACCCCTCCACTTT	CASLIDTPGNNSPLHF
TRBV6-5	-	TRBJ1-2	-	TGTGCCAGCAGTGCGGGGGGCCGGACTAGTGGCTACACCTTC	CASSAGGRTSGYTF
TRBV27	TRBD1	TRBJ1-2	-	TGTGCCAGCAGTTTTGGGGGACAGTCTAGAGGCTACACCTTC	CASSFGGQSRGYTF
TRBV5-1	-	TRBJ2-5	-	TGCGCCAGCAGCTTGTCTGTTGAGACCCAGTACTTC	CASSLSVETQYF
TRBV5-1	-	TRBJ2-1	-	TGCGCCAGCAGCTTGGGAGGGGGGGCCTCCTACAATGAGCAGTTCTTC	CASSLGGGASYNEQFF
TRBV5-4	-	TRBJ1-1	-	TGTGCCAGCAGCTTTCCGGTGGGAGGGGGCACTGAAGCTTTCTTT	CASSFPVGGGTEAFF
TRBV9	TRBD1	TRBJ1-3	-	TGTGCCAGCAGCGTCGACTCCAGGGGGCCGGGAAACACCATATATTTT	CASSVDSRGPGNTIYF
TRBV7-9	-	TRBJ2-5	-	TGTGCCAGCAGCTTAGTCAGTTATCGGAGACAAGAGACCCAGTACTTC	CASSLVSYRRQETQYF
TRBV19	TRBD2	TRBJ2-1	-	TGTGCCAGTAATCTAGCGGGAGCGGGCTATGAGCAGTTCTTC	CASNLAGAGYEQFF
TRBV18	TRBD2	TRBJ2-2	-	TGTGCCAGCTCACTGTTAGCGGGAGACACCGGGGAGCTGTTTTTT	CASSLLAGDTGELFF
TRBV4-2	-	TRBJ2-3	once	TGTGCCAGCAGCCAAGATCTAGCCCGCACAGATACGCAGTATTTT	CASSQDLARTDTQYF
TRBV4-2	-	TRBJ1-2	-	TGTGCCAGCAGCCAAGGAGTATCCTATGGCTACACCTTC	CASSQGVSYGYTF
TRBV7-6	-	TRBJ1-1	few	TGTGCCAGCAGCTTAGGGGGCAGGGGCCCCCAAGGTGAAGCTTTCTTT	CASSLGGRGPQGEAFF
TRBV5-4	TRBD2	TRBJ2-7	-	TGTGCCAGCAGCTTGGCGGCTAGCGGGGGTTACGAGCAGTACTTC	CASSLAASGGYEQYF
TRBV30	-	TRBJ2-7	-	TGTGCCTCGACGGGTAGTAAAGCTTCCTACGAGCAGTACTTC	CASTGSKASYEQYF
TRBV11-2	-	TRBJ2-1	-	TGTGCCAGCAGCTTAGCAGGCCCGGCTGAGCAGTTCTTC	CASSLAGPAEQFF
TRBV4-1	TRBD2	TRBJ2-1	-	TGCGCCAGCAGCGCGGGACTAGCGGGAACCTACAATGAGCAGTTCTTC	CASSAGLAGTYNEQFF
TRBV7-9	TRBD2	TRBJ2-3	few	TGTGCCAGCGGACTAGGATTCACAGATACGCAGTATTTT	CASGLGFTDTQYF
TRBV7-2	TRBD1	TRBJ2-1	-	TGTGCCAGCAGCTTGGACAGGGGGCACAATGAGCAGTTCTTC	CASSLDRGHNEQFF
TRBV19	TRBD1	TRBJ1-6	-	TGTGCCAGTAGTACCGGACAGGGGGCTTTACGGAATTCACCCCTCCACTTT	CASSTGQGALRNSPLHF
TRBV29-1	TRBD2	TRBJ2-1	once	TGCAGCGTGGCCGGGACTAGCGGCAGTCTGGAGCAGTTCTTC	CSVAGTSGSLEQFF
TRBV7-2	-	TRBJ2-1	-	TGTGCCAGCAGCCCAAGGGGGGCTAGCGGTCATGAGCAGTTCTTC	CASSPRGASGHEQFF
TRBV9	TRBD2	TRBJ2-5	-	TGTGCCAGCAGCACCAGCGGGAGCAGTCAGGAGACCCAGTACTTC	CASSTSGSSQETQYF
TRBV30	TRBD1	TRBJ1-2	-	TGTGCCTGGAACGGGGACGGGACAGACATTGGTGGCTACACCTTC	CAWNGDGTDIGGYTF
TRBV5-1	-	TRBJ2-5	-	TGCGCCAGCAGTTCCACCAGGGCACCACAAGAGACCCAGTACTTC	CASSSTRAPQETQYF
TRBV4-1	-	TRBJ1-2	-	TGCGCCAGCAGCCAGGCAGGGCCTTTTGGGGGCTACACCTTC	CASSQAGPFGGYTF
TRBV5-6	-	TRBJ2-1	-	TGTGCCAGCAGCTTGGTTGACAGGCGGCCCTACAATGAGCAGTTCTTC	CASSLVDRRPYNEQFF
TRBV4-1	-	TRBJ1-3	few	TGCGCCAGCAGCCAAGACTGGGCGGGGAGCACCATATATTTT	CASSQDWAGSTIYF
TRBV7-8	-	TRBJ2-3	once	TGTGCCAGCAGCTCCGCGGGCCGCATCACAGATACGCAGTATTTT	CASSSAGRITDTQYF